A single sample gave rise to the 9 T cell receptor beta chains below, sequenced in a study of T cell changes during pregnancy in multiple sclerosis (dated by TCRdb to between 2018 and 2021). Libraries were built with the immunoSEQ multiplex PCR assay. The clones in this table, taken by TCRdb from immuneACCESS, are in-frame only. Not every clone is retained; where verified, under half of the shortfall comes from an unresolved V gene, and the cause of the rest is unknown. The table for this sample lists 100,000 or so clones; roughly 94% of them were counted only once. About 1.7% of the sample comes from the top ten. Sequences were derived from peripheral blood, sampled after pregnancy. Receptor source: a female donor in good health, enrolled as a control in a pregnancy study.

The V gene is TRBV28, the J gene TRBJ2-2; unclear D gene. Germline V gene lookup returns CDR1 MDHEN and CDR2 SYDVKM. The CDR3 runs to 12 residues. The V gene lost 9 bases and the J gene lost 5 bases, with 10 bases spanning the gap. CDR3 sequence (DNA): TGTGCCAGTACCCCTATTACCGGGGAGCTGTTTTTT. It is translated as CASTPITGELFF. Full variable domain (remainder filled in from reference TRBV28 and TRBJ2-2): DVKVTQSSRYLVKRTGEKVFLECVQDMDHENMFWYRQDPGLGLRLIYFSYDVKMKEKGDIPEGYSVSREKKERFSLILESASTNQTSMYLCASTPITGELFFGEGSRLTVL.

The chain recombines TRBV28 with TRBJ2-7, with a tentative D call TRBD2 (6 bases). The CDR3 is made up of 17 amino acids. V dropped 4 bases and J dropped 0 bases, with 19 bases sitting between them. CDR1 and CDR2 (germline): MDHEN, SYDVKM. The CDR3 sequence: CASSSPPLAGSSYEQYF. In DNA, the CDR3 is TGTGCCAGCAGTTCCCCCCCCTTGGCGGGAAGCTCCTACGAGCAGTACTTC.

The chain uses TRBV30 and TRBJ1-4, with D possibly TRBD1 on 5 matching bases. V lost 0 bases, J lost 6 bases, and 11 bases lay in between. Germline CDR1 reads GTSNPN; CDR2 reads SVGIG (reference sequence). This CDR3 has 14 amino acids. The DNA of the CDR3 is TGTGCCTGGAGTGTAGGAGGAGGGGATGAAAAACTGTTTTTT. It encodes CAWSVGGGDEKLFF.

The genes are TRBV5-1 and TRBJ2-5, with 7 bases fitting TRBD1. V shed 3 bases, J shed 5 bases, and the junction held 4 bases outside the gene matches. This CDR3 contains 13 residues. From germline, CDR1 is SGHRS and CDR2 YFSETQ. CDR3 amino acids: CASSWTGKETQYF. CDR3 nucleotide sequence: TGCGCCAGCAGCTGGACAGGAAAGGAGACCCAGTACTTC.

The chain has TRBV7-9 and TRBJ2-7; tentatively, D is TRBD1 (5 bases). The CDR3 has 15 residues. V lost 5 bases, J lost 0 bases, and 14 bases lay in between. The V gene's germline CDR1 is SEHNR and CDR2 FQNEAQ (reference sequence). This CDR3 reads CASSPQGKNSYEQYF. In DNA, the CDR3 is TGTGCCAGCAGCCCTCAGGGAAAAAACTCCTACGAGCAGTACTTC.

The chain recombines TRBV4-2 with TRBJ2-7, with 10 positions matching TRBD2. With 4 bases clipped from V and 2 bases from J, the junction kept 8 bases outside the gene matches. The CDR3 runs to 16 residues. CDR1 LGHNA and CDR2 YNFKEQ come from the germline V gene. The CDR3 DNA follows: TGTGCCAGCAGCCTATTCGGTACTAGCGGGACCTACGAGCAGTACTTC. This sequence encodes CASSLFGTSGTYEQYF.

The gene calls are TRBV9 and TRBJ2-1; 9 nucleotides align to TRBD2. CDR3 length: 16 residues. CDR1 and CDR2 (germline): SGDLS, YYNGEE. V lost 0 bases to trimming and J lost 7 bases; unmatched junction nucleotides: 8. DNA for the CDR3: TGTGCCAGCAGCGTAGACGGAGCGGGAGGCCTAAATGAGCAGTTCTTC. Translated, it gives CASSVDGAGGLNEQFF.

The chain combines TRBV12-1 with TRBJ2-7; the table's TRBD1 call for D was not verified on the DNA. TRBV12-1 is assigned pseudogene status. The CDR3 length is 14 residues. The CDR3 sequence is CASSLHRGTYEQYF. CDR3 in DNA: TGTGCCAGCAGCTTACACAGGGGTACCTACGAGCAGTACTTC.

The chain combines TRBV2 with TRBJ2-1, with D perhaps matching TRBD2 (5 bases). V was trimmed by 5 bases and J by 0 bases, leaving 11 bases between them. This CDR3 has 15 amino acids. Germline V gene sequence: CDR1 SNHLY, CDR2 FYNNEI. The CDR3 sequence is CASSLIGSSYNEQFF. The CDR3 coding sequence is TGTGCCAGCAGTCTTATAGGGAGCTCCTACAATGAGCAGTTCTTC.